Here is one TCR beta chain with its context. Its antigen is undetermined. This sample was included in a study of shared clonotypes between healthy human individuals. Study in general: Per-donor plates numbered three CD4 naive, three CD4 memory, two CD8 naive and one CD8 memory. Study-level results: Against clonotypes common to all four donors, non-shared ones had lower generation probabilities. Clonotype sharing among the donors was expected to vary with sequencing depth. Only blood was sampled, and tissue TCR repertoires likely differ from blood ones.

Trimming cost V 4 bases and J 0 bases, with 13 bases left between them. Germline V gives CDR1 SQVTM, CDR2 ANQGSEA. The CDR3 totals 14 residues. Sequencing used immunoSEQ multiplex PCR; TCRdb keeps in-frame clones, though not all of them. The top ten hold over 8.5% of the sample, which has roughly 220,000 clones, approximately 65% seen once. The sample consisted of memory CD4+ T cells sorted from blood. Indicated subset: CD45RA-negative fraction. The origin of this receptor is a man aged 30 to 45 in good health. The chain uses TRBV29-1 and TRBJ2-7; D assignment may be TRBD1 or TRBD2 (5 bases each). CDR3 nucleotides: TGCAGCGTTGGAGGGGCACTTAGCTCCTACGAGCAGTACTTC. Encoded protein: CSVGGALSSYEQYF.